One and the same sample provided the 23 T cell receptor beta chains below, sequenced in a study of vaccination effects on CD4 cells after COVID-19. These receptors have no identified antigens. Generated by immunoSEQ multiplex PCR, the TCRdb table keeps only in-frame clones and is missing some. The data hold about 72,000 clones, with 80% to 85% observed a single time. Sequencing in the ViraFEST assay came after antigen-specific CD4+ T cells had been expanded with viral peptide pools, which were used to stimulate PBMC. The authors isolated CD4+ T cells after roughly eleven days of culture. BNT162b2 vaccine or mRNA-1273 vaccine was given to participants in two doses. The sequencing used CD4+ T cells from PBMCs cultured with HCoV-229E spike peptides, collected after COVID-19 vaccination. These receptors came from a human donor who received a COVID-19 vaccine.

V usage is TRBV20-1 and J usage is TRBJ2-6, with D unresolved. This CDR3 is built from 15 residues. V was trimmed by 3 bases and J by 0 bases, leaving 9 bases between them. Germline V gene data show CDR1 as DFQATT and CDR2 as SNEGSKA (reference sequence). The CDR3 bases are TGCAGTGCTAGTCCAGCGAACTCTGGGGCCAACGTCCTGACTTTC. As protein: CSASPANSGANVLTF.

The chain couples TRBV4-3 to TRBJ1-3; unclear D gene. The CDR3 has 15 amino acids. Between the trimmed V and J ends, which lost 4 bases and 1 base, there was a span of 11 bases. Germline CDR1 and CDR2: LGHNA and YSLEER. The DNA for the CDR3 is TGCGCCAGCAGCCGTTTATTAGGGTCTGGAAACACCATATATTTT. Protein: CASSRLLGSGNTIYF.

The chain joins TRBV24-1 to TRBJ1-5; 11 bases line up with TRBD1. This CDR3 contains 16 residues. Germline V gives CDR1 KGHDR, CDR2 SFDVKD. V trimming: 4 bases; J trimming: 7 bases; junction bases outside the gene matches: 8. The CDR3: CATSDPGQGAGQPQHF. CDR3 nucleotide sequence: TGTGCCACCAGTGACCCCGGACAGGGGGCGGGACAGCCCCAGCATTTT.

CDR3 DNA sequence: TGTGCCAGTACTTCCCAAGTCATGAACACCGGGGAGCTGTTTTTT. It translates to CASTSQVMNTGELFF. The chain recombines TRBV19 with TRBJ2-2; no definite D call. Germline lookup yields CDR1 LNHDA and CDR2 SQIVND (reference sequence). V was clipped by 7 bases and J by 1 base, with 13 bases between them. The CDR3 totals 15 residues.

The chain recombines TRBV6-5 with TRBJ2-5; D is unresolved. This CDR3 region has 14 residues. Germline values: CDR1 MNHEY, CDR2 SVGAGI. The V and J ends lost 2 bases and 5 bases respectively, with 12 bases between them. Written as DNA, the CDR3 is TGTGCCAGCAGTTACAGGGTCGAGGTGGAGACCCAGTACTTC. Amino acid sequence: CASSYRVEVETQYF.

The V call is TRBV5-1, the J call TRBJ2-2; D perhaps matches TRBD1 (5 bases). The CDR3 totals 14 residues. V was shortened by 4 bases and J by 3 bases, with 10 bases between the two germline ends. Germline V gives CDR1 SGHRS, CDR2 YFSETQ. The CDR3 region is CASSGDSYTGELFF. In DNA, the CDR3 is TGCGCCAGCAGCGGAGACAGCTACACCGGGGAGCTGTTTTTT. The variable domain in full, with the rest retrieved from reference TRBV5-1 and TRBJ2-2, is KAGVTQTPRYLIKTRGQQVTLSCSPISGHRSVSWYQQTPGQGLQFLFEYFSETQRNKGNFPGRFSGRQFSNSRSEMNVSTLELGDSALYLCASSGDSYTGELFFGEGSRLTVL.

The chain joins TRBV9 to TRBJ1-6, with 7 bases matching TRBD1. CDR1 and CDR2 from the germline V gene are SGDLS and YYNGEE. Germline trimming cut 0 bases from V and 7 bases from J; bases unmatched to any gene: 1. This CDR3 has 14 amino acids. The CDR3 region is CASSVEGANSPLHF. Written as DNA, the CDR3 is TGTGCCAGCAGCGTAGAGGGGGCGAATTCACCCCTCCACTTT.

The chain recombines TRBV10-3 with TRBJ2-6; D may be TRBD1 (5 bases). The CDR3 runs 18 residues. Germline CDR1 is ENHRY and CDR2 is SYGVKD. V lost 2 bases and J lost 2, with 16 bases in between. Here the CDR3 reads CAISEQGGLVAGANVLTF. In DNA form, the CDR3 reads TGTGCCATCAGTGAGCAGGGTGGGCTGGTAGCTGGGGCCAACGTCCTGACTTTC.

About this clone itself: The sample carries other DNA sequences with the same CDR3. The V call is TRBV7-9, the J call TRBJ1-1; no clear D gene. The V and J ends lost 0 bases and 0 bases respectively, with 2 bases between them. The V gene's germline CDR1 is SEHNR and CDR2 FQNEAQ (reference sequence). CDR3 length: 13 residues. CDR3: CASSLALNTEAFF. CDR3 coding DNA: TGTGCCAGCAGCTTAGCGTTGAACACTGAAGCTTTCTTT.

V is TRBV24-1 and J is TRBJ2-1; 7 positions match TRBD1. The CDR3 has 19 amino acids. Germline values: CDR1 KGHDR, CDR2 SFDVKD. The V gene end was trimmed by 4 bases and the J gene end by 0 bases; junction bases not matched to a gene: 14. CDR3 in amino acids: CATSDPGRSGQHSYNEQFF. As DNA, the CDR3 is TGTGCCACCAGTGACCCCGGGCGATCGGGACAGCACTCCTACAATGAGCAGTTCTTC.

The chain links TRBV9 to TRBJ1-3, with 9 bases that match TRBD1. Germline V gene sequence: CDR1 SGDLS, CDR2 YYNGEE. This CDR3 contains 15 residues. Unmatched junction bases numbered 5, after V lost 3 bases and J lost 4 bases. The CDR3 sequence: CASSAGQGSGNTIYF. Written as DNA, the CDR3 is TGTGCCAGCAGCGCGGGACAGGGTTCCGGAAACACCATATATTTT.

CDR3: CASSQARTMPGSEQFF. As DNA, the CDR3 is TGCGCCAGCAGCCAAGCCAGGACTATGCCAGGTAGTGAGCAGTTCTTC. V and J are TRBV4-3 and TRBJ2-1; tentatively, D is TRBD2 (6 bases). Germline V gives CDR1 LGHNA, CDR2 YSLEER. The CDR3 is 16 amino acids. Trimming stripped 1 base from V and 9 bases from J, with 19 bases between.

This clone has a single count. This chain joins TRBV5-3 and TRBJ2-3; D ambiguous. TRBV5-3 belongs to the ORF category, with a function that is uncertain. Deletions cut 2 bases from V and 2 bases from J, with 9 bases between. The CDR3 sequence is 14 residues long. This CDR3 is CARSFPQNTDTQYF. The DNA of the CDR3 is TGTGCCAGAAGCTTCCCCCAGAACACAGATACGCAGTATTTT.

CDR3 in DNA: TGTGCCAGCAGCTTAGTGGGGACCGCTAACTATGGCTACACCTTC. The encoded protein is CASSLVGTANYGYTF. The chain combines TRBV7-8 with TRBJ1-2; weak D call: TRBD1 (5 bases). The CDR3 sequence is 15 residues long. CDR1 is SGHVS, CDR2 FQNEAQ, per germline. Trimming removed 1 base at V and 0 bases at J, with 9 bases between.

J is TRBJ2-5 and V is TRBV29-1; D ambiguous. Germline assignment: CDR1 SQVTM and CDR2 ANQGSEA. The CDR3 sequence is 13 residues long. Between the trimmed V and J ends, which lost 7 bases and 6 bases, there was a span of 18 bases. CDR3 DNA sequence: TGCAGCGCCACGGACGATATAGTGAAGACCCAGTACTTC. It specifies CSATDDIVKTQYF.

The V and J genes are TRBV6-5 and TRBJ2-3; perhaps TRBD1 as D (5 bases). Per the germline V gene, CDR1 is MNHEY and CDR2 is SVGAGI. This CDR3 contains 14 residues. V was cut by 0 bases and J by 7 bases, with 11 bases left in between. This CDR3 is CASSYSGVRNTQYF. As DNA, the CDR3 is TGTGCCAGCAGTTACTCAGGGGTTCGTAATACGCAGTATTTT.

This chain links TRBV29-1 with TRBJ2-6, with unresolved D. Germline CDR1 is SQVTM and CDR2 is ANQGSEA. Trimming took 1 base from V and 6 from J, leaving 7 bases between them. CDR3 length: 13 residues. The CDR3: CSVEGVAANVLTF. The CDR3 coding sequence is TGCAGCGTTGAAGGGGTAGCGGCCAACGTCCTGACTTTC.

The CDR3 sequence is CSPWDRLTDTQYF. The CDR3 DNA follows: TGCAGCCCTTGGGACAGGTTAACAGATACGCAGTATTTT. The chain links TRBV29-1 to TRBJ2-3; 8 positions agree with TRBD1. The CDR3 is 13 amino acids. J gave up 3 bases and V 8 bases, and 7 bases lay outside the gene matches. Germline-derived CDR1 and CDR2 are SQVTM and ANQGSEA.

This clone showed up just once. V is TRBV19 and J is TRBJ1-1; 9 bases match TRBD1. This CDR3 comprises 16 residues. The germline CDR1 and CDR2 sequences are LNHDA and SQIVND (reference sequence). Germline trimming cut 0 bases from V and 10 bases from J; bases unmatched to any gene: 12. CDR3 sequence (DNA): TGTGCCAGTAGTATAGATTCACAGGGGGCGTGGAGAGGAGCTTTCTTT. Translation: CASSIDSQGAWRGAFF.

The chain links TRBV12-3 or TRBV12-4 to TRBJ1-2; D possibly corresponds to TRBD1 (6 bases). The V end lost 10 bases, the J end lost 4 bases, and 13 bases lay between the germline ends. This CDR3 is 12 amino acids long. Here the CDR3 DNA reads TGTGCCACCCAGGGGCGACCCTATGGCTACACCTTC. Residues: CATQGRPYGYTF.

The rearrangement joins TRBV3-1 (or the pseudogene TRBV3-2) to TRBJ2-5; TRBD2 agrees at 7 bases. CDR1 LGHDT and CDR2 YNNKEL come from the germline V gene (reference sequence). V lost 4 bases and J lost 2; bases outside the gene matches: 7. This CDR3 contains 15 residues. The CDR3 protein is CASSRSGGGQETQYF. CDR3 sequence (DNA): TGTGCCAGCAGCCGGTCGGGAGGCGGGCAAGAGACCCAGTACTTC.

The V call is TRBV5-6, the J call TRBJ2-2, with TRBD2 matching 15 bases. This CDR3 comprises 17 residues. CDR1 is SGHDT, CDR2 YYEEEE, per germline. The junction had 2 bases not matched to a gene; V was cut back by 3 bases and J by 2 bases. DNA for the CDR3: TGTGCCAGCAGCTGGACTAGCGGGGGGGATAACACCGGGGAGCTGTTTTTT. Translating gives CASSWTSGGDNTGELFF.

This chain uses TRBV28 with TRBJ1-1; D is undetermined. The germline V gene has CDR1 MDHEN and CDR2 SYDVKM. V lost 8 bases and J lost 1, with 11 bases in between. This CDR3 has 13 residues. The DNA for the CDR3 is TGTGCCAGCCCGGGAAAAAGGAACACTGAAGCTTTCTTT. This gives the protein CASPGKRNTEAFF.